Listed below are T cell receptor beta chains from one sample, sequenced in a study of blood T cell repertoires in COVID-19. The table came from immunoSEQ multiplex PCR; TCRdb's copy has only in-frame clones and leaves some out. Counted here are fewer than 250,000 clones, about 82% occurring once; the ten biggest clones make up about 2.1%. Sequenced material: PBMCs or T cells enriched from blood (not recorded which). The receptors were gathered from a woman in her fifties or sixties who had recovered from COVID-19. Each CDR3 is given with its conserved first and last residue. D genes are given only for firm matches. Clone size is not always given. Where it is, it says once, few, many or a class for expanded clones.

-,TRBJ1-1,-,TRBV13,TGTGCCAGCAGCTTAAGGACAGATTTAAACACTGAAGCTTTCTTT,CASSLRTDLNTEAFF
-,TRBJ2-7,TRBD1,TRBV28,TGTGCCAGCAGACACCGGGACAGGGCTGGTAGGAACGAGCAGTACTTC,CASRHRDRAGRNEQYF
-,TRBJ1-5,-,TRBV28,TGTGCCAGCAGTTTTCCCCCGTTCAGACTATTGGGTCAGCCCCAGCATTTT,CASSFPPFRLLGQPQHF
-,TRBJ1-2,-,TRBV14,TGTGCCAGCAGCCTGGACAGTTTTGTTGGCTATGGCTACACCTTC,CASSLDSFVGYGYTF
-,TRBJ1-1,TRBD1,TRBV2,TGTGCCAGCAGCAATGGACAGGGAAGCGCTGAAGCTTTCTTT,CASSNGQGSAEAFF
-,TRBJ2-7,-,TRBV30,TGTGCCTGGAGTGTATATCTTGGACACGGCTACGAGCAGTACTTC,CAWSVYLGHGYEQYF
-,TRBJ2-7,-,TRBV7-9,TGTGCCAGCAGCTTAGAGGTTTCCGACAGATACGAGCAGTACTTC,CASSLEVSDRYEQYF
-,TRBJ1-5,TRBD1,TRBV18,TGTGCCAGCTCACCGGGACAGGAACAGCCCCAGCATTTT,CASSPGQEQPQHF
few,TRBJ1-2,-,TRBV12-2,TGTGCAAGTCGCTCACCGGGAGAGGATACGGGAACCTATGGCTACACCTTC,CASRSPGEDTGTYGYTF
once,TRBJ2-5,TRBD1,TRBV2,TGTGCCACCGCCGGGACAGTGCAAGAGACCCAGTACTTC,CATAGTVQETQYF
-,TRBJ2-2,-,TRBV12-3/TRBV12-4,TGTGCCAGCAGTCCCCTGAACACCGGGGAGCTGTTTTTT,CASSPLNTGELFF
-,TRBJ2-5,TRBD2,TRBV4-1,TGCGCCAGCAGCCCTGGACTAGCGGGGGGGCAAGAGACCCAGTACTTC,CASSPGLAGGQETQYF
-,TRBJ2-2,TRBD1,TRBV5-6,TGTGCCACCTCCGGGACAGGGTACGCCGGGGAGCTGTTTTTT,CATSGTGYAGELFF
-,TRBJ2-7,-,TRBV19,TGTGCCAGTAGTATAGATCCCGCTAGCTCCTACGAGCAGTACTTC,CASSIDPASSYEQYF
-,TRBJ1-5,-,TRBV19,TGTGCCAGTAACAGGGTCAATCAGCCCCAGCATTTT,CASNRVNQPQHF